A single sample gave rise to the 14 T cell receptor beta chains below, sequenced in a study of naive and memory T cell subsets (dated by TCRdb to about 2017). Libraries were constructed by 5' RACE. The reads were generated on an Illumina MiSeq. Four rounds of PCR, run with the SP2 primer together with nested alpha and beta constant region primers, were used to amplify the ligated cDNA. The raw public reads went through TCRdb reprocessing: fastp at Q25, MiXCR clone calling, in-frame beta chains kept. Each CDR3 protein gets just one entry, which takes the most common genes and DNA from the rows behind it. Across this sample there are roughly 48,000 distinct CDR3 sequences, with around 4.7% seen only once. Clones ranked in the top ten supply approximately 0.84% of the sample. The study reported a robust and sensitive protocol to amplify, sequence and analyze TCRs, based on 3' ligation of a UMI-containing oligonucleotide to TCR cDNA.

All receptors come from a female donor in good health.

There are many counts of this clonotype. The rearrangement uses TRBV30 and TRBJ1-2; D ambiguous. The V end lost 5 bases, the J end lost 6 bases, and 13 bases lay between the germline ends. The CDR3 runs 12 residues. In germline, CDR1 is GTSNPN, CDR2 SVGIG (reference sequence). CDR3 amino acids: CAWHSTRDGYTF. CDR3 DNA sequence: TGTGCCTGGCACTCAACTCGGGATGGCTACACCTTC.

This chain connects TRBV11-1 to TRBJ2-2; 7 bases are a match to TRBD2. Germline V lookup: CDR1 SGHAT, CDR2 FQDESV (reference sequence). The length of the CDR3 is 20 residues. V was pared by 5 bases and J by 3 bases, with 21 bases of the junction left unmatched. The CDR3 protein is CASSVGRGLYGLGDTGELFF. The CDR3 DNA reads as TGTGCCAGCAGCGTAGGAAGAGGTTTGTACGGACTAGGGGACACCGGGGAGCTGTTTTTT.

This clonotype was seen many times. The chain employs TRBV20-1 and TRBJ2-1; TRBD2 matches at 13 bases. V lost 5 bases, J lost 4 bases, and 5 bases stayed unmatched. Per germline, CDR1 DFQATT and CDR2 SNEGSKA (reference sequence). The CDR3 totals 15 residues. CDR3 DNA sequence: TGCAGTGCTCCCGAGGGACTAGCGGGGTACAATGAGCAGTTCTTC. This translates into CSAPEGLAGYNEQFF.

The CDR3 protein is CASSPRSYTEAFF. The DNA of the CDR3 is TGTGCCAGCAGCCCCCGATCCTACACTGAAGCTTTCTTT. The V call is TRBV9, the J call TRBJ1-1; unclear D gene. CDR1 SGDLS and CDR2 YYNGEE come from the germline V gene. CDR3 length: 13 amino acids. V was shortened by 4 bases and J by 3 bases, with 10 bases between the two germline ends.

This clonotype was seen many times. The CDR3 sequence is CASHGPSTGELFF. In DNA, the CDR3 is TGTGCCAGCCACGGGCCTTCGACCGGGGAGCTGTTTTTT. The chain recombines TRBV2 with TRBJ2-2; the D is unclear. Trimming stripped 8 bases from V and 5 bases from J, with 12 bases between. Germline values: CDR1 SNHLY, CDR2 FYNNEI. This CDR3 has 13 amino acids.

The gene calls are TRBV4-1 and TRBJ2-5, with a possible D match to TRBD2 (6 bases). There are 16 residues in the CDR3. The ends were cut back, 2 bases at V and 5 bases at J, with 18 bases in the middle. Germline assignment: CDR1 MGHRA and CDR2 YSYEKL. CDR3 nucleotide sequence: TGCGCCAGCAGCCAACTCCGGGACTCGCTAGGGGAGACCCAGTACTTC. Amino acid sequence: CASSQLRDSLGETQYF.

This clonotype has a count of ten or more. The chain employs TRBV4-1 and TRBJ1-6; no clear D. The CDR3 runs 17 residues. The germline gives CDR1 MGHRA, CDR2 YSYEKL. Deletions cut 3 bases from V and 3 bases from J, with 15 bases between. The CDR3 DNA reads as TGCGCCAGCAGCCACTCAGTCTCTTATTACTATAATTCACCCCTCCACTTT. It codes for CASSHSVSYYYNSPLHF.

This clonotype has at least ten counts. The chain carries TRBV10-3 and TRBJ2-3, with TRBD2 identical over 12 bases. V shed 10 bases, J shed 0 bases, and the junction held 2 bases outside the gene matches. This CDR3 comprises 14 residues. Germline values: CDR1 ENHRY, CDR2 SYGVKD. The CDR3 region has the DNA TGTGCCAGTGGACTAGCGGGAAGCACAGATACGCAGTATTTT. It encodes CASGLAGSTDTQYF.

The table lists this clonotype with many counts. The V and J genes are TRBV10-1 and TRBJ2-1, with D possibly being TRBD2 (5 bases). CDR1 WNHNN and CDR2 SYGVQD come from the germline V gene (reference sequence). This CDR3 is built from 13 residues. V gave up 4 bases and J gave up 6 bases, with 10 bases separating them. This CDR3 reads CASSVASRNEQFF. CDR3 bases: TGCGCCAGCAGTGTGGCTAGCCGCAATGAGCAGTTCTTC.

The table lists this clonotype with many counts. The V call is TRBV2, the J call TRBJ2-3; a weak D match, TRBD2 (5 bases). The V end lost 0 bases, the J end lost 3 bases, and 16 bases lay between the germline ends. The CDR3 sequence is 17 residues long. Germline CDR1 is SNHLY and CDR2 is FYNNEI. The CDR3 sequence is CASSEAVRLRDTDTQYF. The CDR3 nucleotides read TGTGCCAGCAGTGAAGCGGTTAGATTGAGGGATACAGATACGCAGTATTTT.

This clonotype was counted many times. This chain joins TRBV7-8 and TRBJ2-1; D is undetermined. The germline V and J ends were trimmed by 1 base and 3 bases, with 7 bases remaining between them. The germline CDR1 and CDR2 sequences are SGHVS and FQNEAQ. The CDR3 contains 14 residues. CDR3 DNA sequence: TGTGCCAGCAGCTTAGAACACCTCTACAATGAGCAGTTCTTC. Translating it yields CASSLEHLYNEQFF. Full variable domain (remainder filled in from reference TRBV7-8 and TRBJ2-1): GAGVSQSPRYKVAKRGQDVALRCDPISGHVSLFWYQQALGQGPEFLTYFQNEAQLDKSGLPSDRFFAERPEGSVSTLKIQRTQQEDSAVYLCASSLEHLYNEQFFGPGTRLTVL.

This clonotype was seen many times. The V gene is TRBV27, the J gene TRBJ2-1; D might be TRBD2 (5 bases). CDR3 length: 15 residues. The V gene's germline CDR1 is MNHEY and CDR2 SMNVEV (reference sequence). With 7 bases removed from V and 0 bases from J, the gap between germline ends came to 13 bases. CDR3 DNA sequence: TGTGCCAGCACCTCCCCGGGGAGCTCCTACAATGAGCAGTTCTTC. Translation gives CASTSPGSSYNEQFF.

There are many counts of this clonotype. V is TRBV3-1 and J is TRBJ2-2; no clear D. From germline, CDR1 is LGHDT and CDR2 YNNKEL (reference sequence). V lost 4 bases and J lost 6, with 6 bases in between. The CDR3 is 12 amino acids. The CDR3 DNA is TGTGCCAGCAGCCTTCCCCCCGGGGAGCTGTTTTTT. As protein: CASSLPPGELFF. The full variable domain, its missing parts supplied by reference TRBV3-1 and TRBJ2-2, is DTAVSQTPKYLVTQMGNDKSIKCEQNLGHDTMYWYKQDSKKFLKIMFSYNNKELIINETVPNRFSPKSPDKAHLNLHINSLELGDSAVYFCASSLPPGELFFGEGSRLTVL.

CDR3 nucleotides: TGTGCCAGCAGTTATCCCCCCCTAGGTTATGGCTACACCTTC. Amino acid sequence: CASSYPPLGYGYTF. This chain links TRBV12-3 or TRBV12-4 with TRBJ1-2; D is undetermined. V gave up 4 bases and J gave up 5 bases, with 14 bases separating them. This CDR3 comprises 14 residues.